These 32 T cell receptor beta chains were all obtained from the same sample, sequenced in a study of shared clonotypes between healthy human individuals. Using immunoSEQ multiplex PCR, the repertoire was profiled, and TCRdb retains in-frame clones only, with some absent. The table has hundreds of thousands of clones, about four fifths seen once. The sample consisted of PBMCs. These receptors were collected from a middle-aged woman in good health. Some clones in this sample may be carry-over from other donors' samples.

The chain links TRBV29-1 to TRBJ2-1; D is possibly TRBD1 (5 bases). V lost 6 bases, J lost 4 bases, and 13 bases lay in between. Per the germline V gene, CDR1 is SQVTM and CDR2 is ANQGSEA. The CDR3 length is 13 residues. The CDR3 loop is CSVPTGYYNEQFF. CDR3 bases: TGCAGCGTCCCTACAGGTTATTACAATGAGCAGTTCTTC.

This clone has a single count. V and J are TRBV5-6 and TRBJ2-5; 13 bases map to TRBD2. The CDR3 runs to 16 residues. Trimming at V came to 1 base and at J to 5 bases, leaving 5 bases not matched to a gene. Germline CDR1 and CDR2: SGHDT and YYEEEE. Here the CDR3 reads CASSLRTSGSRETQYF. As DNA, the CDR3 is TGTGCCAGCAGCTTGCGGACTAGCGGGAGTAGGGAGACCCAGTACTTC.

About this clone itself: Other nucleotide sequences from this sample produce the same CDR3. The rearrangement joins TRBV5-1 to TRBJ1-4, with D possibly TRBD1 on 6 matching bases. Germline CDR1 and CDR2: SGHRS and YFSETQ. The CDR3 runs to 13 residues. Trimming cost V 3 bases and J 8 bases, with 11 bases left between them. The DNA of the CDR3 is TGCGCCAGCAGCTCAGGGGTGGGCGAAAAACTGTTTTTT. Translated, it gives CASSSGVGEKLFF.

The gene calls are TRBV5-8 and TRBJ1-1, with TRBD1 identical over 7 bases. The J segment lost 5 bases and the V segment lost 2 bases, leaving 6 bases of the junction unmatched. There are 14 residues in the CDR3. CDR1 is SGHTS, CDR2 YDEGEE, per germline. The CDR3 loop reads CASSFPAGGTEAFF. DNA of the CDR3: TGTGCCAGCAGCTTTCCAGCAGGGGGGACTGAAGCTTTCTTT.

J is TRBJ1-1 and V is TRBV9, with D maybe TRBD1 (6 bases). V dropped 0 bases and J dropped 0 bases, with 12 bases sitting between them. This CDR3 spans 16 amino acids. Germline CDR1 and CDR2: SGDLS and YYNGEE. This CDR3 is CASSVGLTGLNTEAFF. CDR3 nucleotide sequence: TGTGCCAGCAGCGTAGGACTGACAGGTTTGAACACTGAAGCTTTCTTT. Filled out from reference TRBV9 and TRBJ1-1, the complete variable domain reads DSGVTQTPKHLITATGQRVTLRCSPRSGDLSVYWYQQSLDQGLQFLIQYYNGEERAKGNILERFSAQQFPDLHSELNLSSLELGDSALYFCASSVGLTGLNTEAFFGQGTRLTVV.

This sequence joins TRBV7-3 and TRBJ2-6, with 7 nucleotides matching TRBD1. From germline, CDR1 is SGHTA and CDR2 FQGTGA. The V and J ends lost 5 bases and 0 bases, in that order; junction bases with no gene match: 7. The length of the CDR3 is 17 residues. Here the CDR3 reads CASSRRDSSSGANVLTF. The CDR3 region has the DNA TGTGCCAGCAGCAGACGGGACAGCTCCTCTGGGGCCAACGTCCTGACTTTC.

The chain couples TRBV27 to TRBJ2-2, with D possibly matching TRBD1 (5 bases). Germline values: CDR1 MNHEY, CDR2 SMNVEV (reference sequence). Trimming removed 1 base at V and 6 bases at J, with 15 bases between. The CDR3 consists of 16 residues. The CDR3 loop reads CASSLYARAASGELFF. The CDR3 DNA is TGTGCCAGCAGTTTATATGCCAGGGCGGCGTCCGGGGAGCTGTTTTTT.

The gene calls are TRBV4-1 and TRBJ2-3; the D gene is possibly TRBD1 (5 bases). Germline CDR1 and CDR2: MGHRA and YSYEKL. The V and J ends lost 5 bases and 3 bases respectively, with 9 bases between them. This CDR3 is built from 13 residues. CDR3 coding DNA: TGCGCCAGCAGCTCAAGACAGACAGATACGCAGTATTTT. Protein product: CASSSRQTDTQYF.

The chain carries TRBV10-1 and TRBJ2-1; weak D call: TRBD1 (6 bases). The CDR3 is 15 residues long. V was trimmed by 3 bases and J by 2 bases, leaving 11 bases between them. Germline CDR1 is WNHNN and CDR2 is SYGVQD (reference sequence). The CDR3 loop reads CASSDNRAPYNEQFF. CDR3 coding DNA: TGCGCCAGCAGTGACAACAGGGCCCCCTACAATGAGCAGTTCTTC.

The CDR3: CASSLSGPNYEQYF. In DNA form, the CDR3 reads TGTGCCAGCAGTTTATCAGGACCTAACTACGAGCAGTACTTC. V and J are TRBV28 and TRBJ2-7; unclear D gene. The CDR3 contains 14 residues. V was pared by 1 base and J by 3 bases, with 10 bases between. The germline gives CDR1 MDHEN, CDR2 SYDVKM.

The gene calls are TRBV6-6 and TRBJ1-1; 8 nucleotides align to TRBD1. The V gene end was trimmed by 5 bases and the J gene end by 1 base; junction bases not matched to a gene: 6. CDR1 and CDR2 (germline): MNHNY, SVGAGI (reference sequence). This CDR3 is built from 15 residues. The CDR3 coding sequence is TGTGCCAGCAGTACACAGGGACAGGCGAACACTGAAGCTTTCTTT. Translated, it gives CASSTQGQANTEAFF.

The rearrangement uses TRBV13 and TRBJ2-7, with D perhaps matching TRBD1 (5 bases). CDR3 size: 13 residues. Germline lookup yields CDR1 PRHDT and CDR2 FYEKMQ (reference sequence). V was cut by 5 bases and J by 2 bases, with 10 bases left in between. The CDR3 loop is CASSPRAPYEQYF. CDR3 in DNA: TGTGCCAGCAGCCCCAGGGCTCCCTACGAGCAGTACTTC.

CDR3 region: CASSEARGDAYNEQFF. CDR3 bases: TGTGCCAGCAGTGAAGCGAGGGGGGACGCCTACAATGAGCAGTTCTTC. V and J are TRBV6-1 and TRBJ2-1; D tentatively reads TRBD1 or TRBD2 (6 bases each). This CDR3 is built from 16 residues. Trimming removed 0 bases from V and 2 bases from J, with 11 bases in between. Germline V CDR1 and CDR2: MNHNS, SASEGT.

This clone came up once. Given a far larger clone just one base away, this is likely a sequencing read error. The CDR3 bases are TGTGCCAGCGTAAGGAGCGAAACCTCCTCTGGGGCCAACGTCCTGGCTTTC. It yields the protein CASVRSETSSGANVLAF. V is TRBV4-2 and J is TRBJ2-6; D possibly corresponds to TRBD1 (5 bases). This CDR3 is 17 amino acids long. The germline CDR1 and CDR2 sequences are LGHNA and YNFKEQ.

The count of this clone is one. V is TRBV19 and J is TRBJ2-6; D perhaps matches TRBD1 (6 bases). V was cut by 7 bases and J by 2 bases, with 15 bases left in between. This CDR3 has 16 amino acids. Germline CDR1 is LNHDA and CDR2 is SQIVND (reference sequence). This CDR3 is CASTPTDSPGANVLTF. CDR3 DNA sequence: TGTGCCAGTACCCCGACGGACAGTCCTGGGGCCAACGTCCTGACTTTC.

This rearrangement joins TRBV28 to TRBJ1-1; TRBD1 matches at 8 bases. Germline CDR1 MDHEN, CDR2 SYDVKM. This CDR3 has 16 residues. V lost 7 bases, J lost 5 bases, and 15 bases stayed unmatched. The CDR3 is CASTLWTGRDGTEAFF. The CDR3 bases are TGTGCCAGCACCCTCTGGACAGGGCGAGACGGGACTGAAGCTTTCTTT.

V gene TRBV6-5 combines with J gene TRBJ1-4; 7 bases fit TRBD1. Trimming cost V 5 bases and J 8 bases; bases outside gene matches: 5. The CDR3 consists of 13 residues. The germline CDR1 and CDR2 sequences are MNHEY and SVGAGI. This CDR3 reads CASSTTGYEKLFF. The CDR3 DNA follows: TGTGCCAGCAGTACGACAGGGTACGAAAAACTGTTTTTT.

The gene calls are TRBV5-1 and TRBJ2-2, with D possibly TRBD1 on 5 matching bases. CDR3 length: 14 amino acids. Trimming left V 0 bases short and J 4 bases short, with 7 bases between. CDR1 is SGHRS, CDR2 YFSETQ, per germline. CDR3 nucleotides: TGCGCCAGCAGCTTGGATGGGGCCACCGGGGAGCTGTTTTTT. Its protein is CASSLDGATGELFF.

The rearrangement links TRBV11-2 to TRBJ2-1; TRBD2 matches at 7 bases. In germline, CDR1 is SGHAT, CDR2 FQNNGV. V lost 5 bases and J lost 12; bases outside the gene matches: 10. The CDR3 loop spans 13 amino acids. The CDR3 bases are TGTGCCAGCAGCCAAGGGAGGGCGATCGCGCAGTTCTTC. Translated, it gives CASSQGRAIAQFF.

The genes are TRBV5-1 and TRBJ1-1, with 11 nucleotides matching TRBD1. Trimming removed 3 bases from V and 8 bases from J; junction bases left unmatched: 6. From germline, CDR1 is SGHRS and CDR2 YFSETQ. This CDR3 contains 14 residues. The DNA of the CDR3 is TGCGCCAGCAGCTGGCAGGGACAGGGGGAAGAAGCTTTCTTT. Its translation: CASSWQGQGEEAFF.

The CDR3 sequence: CASSRGNQPQHF. CDR3 sequence (DNA): TGTGCCAGCAGTCGGGGAAATCAGCCCCAGCATTTT. This chain connects TRBV2 to TRBJ1-5, with D hard to call. V lost 5 bases and J lost 4, with 6 bases in between. CDR1 is SNHLY and CDR2 is FYNNEI in the germline V gene. The length of the CDR3 is 12 residues.

The chain uses TRBV15 and TRBJ1-1; maybe TRBD1 (5 bases). There are 16 residues in the CDR3. Trimming cost V 1 base and J 8 bases, with 20 bases left between them. Germline V gene sequence: CDR1 LNHNV, CDR2 YYDKDF (reference sequence). The CDR3 reads CATSRVPHAGSIEAFF. The CDR3 region has the DNA TGTGCCACCAGCAGAGTCCCCCATGCAGGGTCTATAGAAGCTTTCTTT. Full variable domain (remainder filled in from reference TRBV15 and TRBJ1-1): DAMVIQNPRYQVTQFGKPVTLSCSQTLNHNVMYWYQQKSSQAPKLLFHYYDKDFNNEADTPDNFQSRRPNTSFCFLDIRSPGLGDTAMYLCATSRVPHAGSIEAFFGQGTRLTVV.

This chain uses TRBV29-1 with TRBJ1-6; a possible D gene is TRBD1 (5 bases). Trimming pared 5 bases from V and 10 bases from J, leaving 12 bases between. Germline CDR1 is SQVTM and CDR2 is ANQGSEA. The CDR3 length is 12 residues. This CDR3 is CSVSAKGSPLHF. The CDR3 DNA is TGCAGCGTTTCCGCCAAGGGGTCACCCCTCCACTTT. The entire variable domain, with the rest obtained from reference TRBV29-1 and TRBJ1-6, is as follows: SAVISQKPSRDICQRGTSLTIQCQVDSQVTMMFWYRQQPGQSLTLIATANQGSEATYESGFVIDKFPISRPNLTFSTLTVSNMSPEDSSIYLCSVSAKGSPLHFGNGTRLTVT.

The chain has TRBV29-1 and TRBJ2-1; D may be TRBD2 (5 bases). CDR1 is SQVTM and CDR2 is ANQGSEA in the germline V gene. The CDR3 contains 12 residues. Trimming took 4 bases from V and 9 from J, leaving 13 bases between them. In DNA form, the CDR3 reads TGCAGCGTTGCGTTTCGTCGGGGTGAGCAGTTCTTC. It codes for CSVAFRRGEQFF.

The chain combines TRBV6-6 with TRBJ1-5; no firm D call. This CDR3 comprises 15 residues. Germline V gene data show CDR1 as MNHNY and CDR2 as SVGAGI (reference sequence). Between the trimmed V and J ends, which lost 2 bases and 3 bases, there was a span of 11 bases. The DNA of the CDR3 is TGTGCCAGCAGTTACCCAGTGGCCGACAATCAGCCCCAGCATTTT. Translated: CASSYPVADNQPQHF.

The rearrangement uses TRBV7-9 and TRBJ2-1; 8 bases match TRBD2. V lost 2 bases and J lost 1; bases outside the gene matches: 10. This CDR3 contains 18 residues. The germline V gene has CDR1 SEHNR and CDR2 FQNEAQ (reference sequence). As DNA, the CDR3 is TGTGCCAGCAGCTTAACCCAAGGACTAGCAGGGTCCTACAATGAGCAGTTCTTC. Translated: CASSLTQGLAGSYNEQFF.

The gene calls are TRBV19 and TRBJ2-2; a weak D match, TRBD2 (6 bases). The length of the CDR3 is 17 residues. V lost 0 bases, J lost 4 bases, and 15 bases lay in between. The germline CDR1 and CDR2 sequences are LNHDA and SQIVND (reference sequence). The CDR3 bases are TGTGCCAGTAGTATAGATCCAGCGGGTACCGCCACCGGGGAGCTGTTTTTT. Its translation is CASSIDPAGTATGELFF.

This chain links TRBV28 with TRBJ1-2; D is ambiguous. The CDR3 totals 14 residues. Trimming pared 5 bases from V and 8 bases from J, leaving 18 bases between. CDR1 MDHEN and CDR2 SYDVKM come from the germline V gene. In DNA, the CDR3 is TGTGCCAGCAGTCGCCCAAACAAGTCCTACGGCTACACCTTC. Translation: CASSRPNKSYGYTF.

The genes are TRBV5-6 and TRBJ2-2; D might be TRBD1 or TRBD2, each matching 5 bases. V dropped 4 bases and J dropped 6 bases, with 13 bases sitting between them. This CDR3 has 14 amino acids. Germline values: CDR1 SGHDT, CDR2 YYEEEE. CDR3 in DNA: TGTGCCAGCAGCCGGGGCGGAGGCGCCGGGGAGCTGTTTTTT. It encodes CASSRGGGAGELFF.

The gene calls are TRBV5-6 and TRBJ1-4; 9 bases agree with TRBD1. CDR1 and CDR2 (germline): SGHDT, YYEEEE. The junction had 10 bases not matched to a gene; V was cut back by 1 base and J by 3 bases. This CDR3 has 18 residues. This chain's CDR3 is CASSLTSGQGTANEKLFF. The CDR3 DNA reads TGTGCCAGCAGCTTGACCTCGGGACAGGGCACGGCTAATGAAAAACTGTTTTTT.

The rearrangement uses TRBV6-1 and TRBJ2-3, with 12 nucleotides matching TRBD2. Unmatched junction bases numbered 4, after V lost 6 bases and J lost 6 bases. The CDR3 runs 14 residues. CDR1 is MNHNS and CDR2 is SASEGT in the germline V gene. CDR3 coding DNA: TGTGCCAGCAGCGAAACTAGCGGGAGGGATACGCAGTATTTT. This sequence encodes CASSETSGRDTQYF.

V is TRBV5-1 and J is TRBJ2-2, with 7 bases identical to TRBD2. CDR3 size: 19 residues. Germline lookup yields CDR1 SGHRS and CDR2 YFSETQ. V was clipped by 5 bases and J by 5 bases; unmatched bases: 21. In DNA form, the CDR3 reads TGCGCCAGCAGGTCGTCCGGGACTACTCCGATGTTGGGGACCGGGGAGCTGTTTTTT. Its translation: CASRSSGTTPMLGTGELFF.